Shown below are 3 T cell receptor beta chains from a single sample sequenced in a study of blood T cell repertoires in COVID-19. Some clones are missing from TCRdb's copy, which holds only in-frame ones; the method was immunoSEQ multiplex PCR. In the table there are 450,000 to 600,000 clones, about nine tenths of which are singletons. Source material: PBMCs or T cells enriched from blood (not recorded which). The source is a woman aged 18-29 years who had recovered from COVID-19.

CDR3 nucleotide sequence: TGTGCCAGCAGCTTGCTTCCCGTTAAAAGGGGCACACCCCTCCACTTT. Its translation is CASSLLPVKRGTPLHF. This rearrangement joins TRBV5-4 to TRBJ1-6; D perhaps matches TRBD1 (5 bases). There are 16 residues in the CDR3. V dropped 1 base and J dropped 11 bases, with 19 bases sitting between them. In germline, CDR1 is SGHNT, CDR2 YYREEE (reference sequence).

This chain links TRBV5-1 with TRBJ1-6; 10 positions agree with TRBD1. J gave up 1 base and V 3 bases, and 4 bases lay outside the gene matches. Germline V lookup: CDR1 SGHRS, CDR2 YFSETQ. CDR3 size: 17 residues. The CDR3 bases are TGCGCCAGCAGCTGGGACAGGGGAGGGTCCTATAATTCACCCCTCCACTTT. Protein sequence: CASSWDRGGSYNSPLHF.

The CDR3 loop is CASLLKGVGHLSGYYGYTF. DNA for the CDR3: TGTGCCAGCCTTCTAAAGGGGGTCGGACATCTCTCCGGATACTATGGCTACACCTTC. The genes are TRBV28 and TRBJ1-2, with D possibly matching TRBD1 (6 bases). Deletions cut 8 bases from V and 3 bases from J, with 31 bases between. The CDR3 has 19 residues. Per the germline V gene, CDR1 is MDHEN and CDR2 is SYDVKM.